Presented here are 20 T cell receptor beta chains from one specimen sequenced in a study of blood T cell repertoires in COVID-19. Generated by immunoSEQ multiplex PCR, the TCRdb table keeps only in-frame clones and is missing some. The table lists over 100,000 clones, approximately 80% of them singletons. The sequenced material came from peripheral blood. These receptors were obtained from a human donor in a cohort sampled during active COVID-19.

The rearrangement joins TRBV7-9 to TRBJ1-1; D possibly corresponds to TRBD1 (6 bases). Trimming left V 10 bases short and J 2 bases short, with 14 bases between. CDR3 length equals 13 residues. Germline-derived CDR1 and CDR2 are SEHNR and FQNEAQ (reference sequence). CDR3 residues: CATAQGTNTEAFF. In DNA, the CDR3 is TGTGCCACCGCCCAAGGGACAAACACTGAAGCTTTCTTT.

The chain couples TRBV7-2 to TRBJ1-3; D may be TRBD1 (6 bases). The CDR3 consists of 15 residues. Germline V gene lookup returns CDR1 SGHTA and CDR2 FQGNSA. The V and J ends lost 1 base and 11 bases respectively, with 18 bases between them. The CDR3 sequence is CASSLGGGGKEAIYF. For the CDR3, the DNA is TGTGCCAGCAGCTTAGGAGGCGGGGGCAAAGAGGCCATATATTTT.

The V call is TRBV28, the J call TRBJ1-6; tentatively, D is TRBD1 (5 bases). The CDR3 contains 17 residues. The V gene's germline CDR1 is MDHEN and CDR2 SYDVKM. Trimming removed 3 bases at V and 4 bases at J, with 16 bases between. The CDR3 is CASSLGQGANYNSPLHF. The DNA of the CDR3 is TGTGCCAGCAGTTTGGGGCAGGGTGCTAATTATAATTCACCCCTCCACTTT. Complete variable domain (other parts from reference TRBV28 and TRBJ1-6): DVKVTQSSRYLVKRTGEKVFLECVQDMDHENMFWYRQDPGLGLRLIYFSYDVKMKEKGDIPEGYSVSREKKERFSLILESASTNQTSMYLCASSLGQGANYNSPLHFGNGTRLTVT.

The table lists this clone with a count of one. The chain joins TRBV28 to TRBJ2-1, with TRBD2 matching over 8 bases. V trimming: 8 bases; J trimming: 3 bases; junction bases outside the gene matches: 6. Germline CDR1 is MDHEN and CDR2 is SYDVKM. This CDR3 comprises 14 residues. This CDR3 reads CASGLSGSYNEQFF. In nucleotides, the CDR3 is TGTGCCAGCGGGTTAAGCGGGAGCTACAATGAGCAGTTCTTC.

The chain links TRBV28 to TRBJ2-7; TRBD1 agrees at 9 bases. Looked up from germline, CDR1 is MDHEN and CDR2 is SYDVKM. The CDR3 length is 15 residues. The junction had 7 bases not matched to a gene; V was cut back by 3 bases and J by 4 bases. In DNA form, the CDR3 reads TGTGCCAGCAGTTTGCCCGGACAGGGGAGGTACGAGCAGTACTTC. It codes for CASSLPGQGRYEQYF.

The CDR3 sequence: CASNYSQPQHF. The CDR3 region has the DNA TGTGCCAGCAATTATAGTCAGCCCCAGCATTTT. J is TRBJ1-5 and V is TRBV9, with no clear D. Trimming removed 6 bases at V and 6 bases at J, with 7 bases between. CDR1 and CDR2 from the germline V gene are SGDLS and YYNGEE. This CDR3 has 11 residues.

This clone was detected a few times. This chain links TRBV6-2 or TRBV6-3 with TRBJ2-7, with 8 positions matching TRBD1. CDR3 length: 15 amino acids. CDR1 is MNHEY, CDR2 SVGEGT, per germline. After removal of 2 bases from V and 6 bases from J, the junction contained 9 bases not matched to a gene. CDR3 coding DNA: TGTGCCAGCAGTTACGTGGGACAGGCGGATGGCGAGCAGTACTTC. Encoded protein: CASSYVGQADGEQYF.

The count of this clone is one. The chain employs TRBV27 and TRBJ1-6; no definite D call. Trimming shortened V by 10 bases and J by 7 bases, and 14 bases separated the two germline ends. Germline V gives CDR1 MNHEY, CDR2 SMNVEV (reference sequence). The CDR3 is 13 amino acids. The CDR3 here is CATKPGSNSPLHF. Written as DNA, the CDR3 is TGTGCCACCAAACCGGGATCAAATTCACCCCTCCACTTT.

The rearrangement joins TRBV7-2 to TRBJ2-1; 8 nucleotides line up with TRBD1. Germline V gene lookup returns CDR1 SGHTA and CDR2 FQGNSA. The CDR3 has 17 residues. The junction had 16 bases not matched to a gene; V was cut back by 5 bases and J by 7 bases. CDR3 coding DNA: TGTGCCAGCAGCCACCAAAAAGACAGGGGCGGGAAAAATGAGCAGTTCTTC. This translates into CASSHQKDRGGKNEQFF.

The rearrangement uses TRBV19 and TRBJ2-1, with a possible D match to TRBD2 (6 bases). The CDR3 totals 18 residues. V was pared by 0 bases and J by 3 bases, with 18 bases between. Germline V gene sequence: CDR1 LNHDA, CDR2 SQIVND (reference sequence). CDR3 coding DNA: TGTGCCAGTAGTATAGAAAGTTGGGGGGACGTTCGCTACAATGAGCAGTTCTTC. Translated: CASSIESWGDVRYNEQFF.

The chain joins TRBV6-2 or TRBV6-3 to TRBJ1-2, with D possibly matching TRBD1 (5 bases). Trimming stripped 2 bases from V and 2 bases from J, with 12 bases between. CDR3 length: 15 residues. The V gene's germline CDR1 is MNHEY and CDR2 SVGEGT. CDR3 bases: TGTGCCAGCAGTTACAACGGGGGATCGAACTATGGCTACACCTTC. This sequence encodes CASSYNGGSNYGYTF.

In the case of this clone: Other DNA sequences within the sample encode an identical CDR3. CDR3 coding DNA: TGTGCCAGCAGCTTACAGGGAACCGGGGAGCTGTTTTTT. Translation gives CASSLQGTGELFF. This chain links TRBV7-3 with TRBJ2-2, with D maybe TRBD1 (5 bases). This CDR3 has 13 residues. Germline loops: CDR1 SGHTA, CDR2 FQGTGA. The V gene lost 2 bases and the J gene lost 5 bases, with 6 bases spanning the gap.

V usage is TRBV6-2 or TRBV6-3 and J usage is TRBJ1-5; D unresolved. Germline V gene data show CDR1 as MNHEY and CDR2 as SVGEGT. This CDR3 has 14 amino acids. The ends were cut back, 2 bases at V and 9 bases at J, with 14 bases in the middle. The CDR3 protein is CASSYPLGVGPQHF. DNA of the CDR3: TGTGCCAGCAGTTACCCCCTCGGAGTTGGGCCCCAGCATTTT.

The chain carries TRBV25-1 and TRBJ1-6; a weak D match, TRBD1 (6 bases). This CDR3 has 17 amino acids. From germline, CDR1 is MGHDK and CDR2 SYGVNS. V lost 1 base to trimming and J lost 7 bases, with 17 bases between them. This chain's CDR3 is CASSEFATGPLNSPLHF. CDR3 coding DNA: TGTGCCAGCAGTGAATTCGCGACAGGTCCATTAAATTCACCCCTCCACTTT.

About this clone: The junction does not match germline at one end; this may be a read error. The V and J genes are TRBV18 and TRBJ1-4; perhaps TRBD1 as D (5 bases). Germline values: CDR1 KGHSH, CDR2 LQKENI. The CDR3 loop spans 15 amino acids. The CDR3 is CASSPMTATNEKLFF. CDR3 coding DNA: TGTGCCAGTTCACCTATGACAGCAACTAATGAAAAACTGTTTTTT. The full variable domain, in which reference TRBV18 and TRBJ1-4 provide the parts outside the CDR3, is NAGVMQNPRHLVRRRGQEARLRCSPMKGHSHVYWYRQLPEEGLKFMVYLQKENIIDESGMPKERFSAEFPKEGPSILRIQQVVRGDSAAYFCASSPMTATNEKLFFGSGTQLSVL.

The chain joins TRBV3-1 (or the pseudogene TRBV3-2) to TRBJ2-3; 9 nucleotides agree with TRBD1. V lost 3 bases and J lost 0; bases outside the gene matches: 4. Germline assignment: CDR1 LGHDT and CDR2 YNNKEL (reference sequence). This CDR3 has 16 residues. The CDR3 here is CASSQNTGGSTDTQYF. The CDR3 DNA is TGTGCCAGCAGCCAGAACACAGGGGGCAGCACAGATACGCAGTATTTT.

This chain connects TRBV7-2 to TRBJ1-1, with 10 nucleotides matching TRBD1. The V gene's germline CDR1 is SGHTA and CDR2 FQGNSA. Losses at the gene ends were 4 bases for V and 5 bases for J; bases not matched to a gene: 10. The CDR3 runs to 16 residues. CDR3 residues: CASSSFPGQGSTEAFF. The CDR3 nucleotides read TGTGCCAGCAGCTCATTTCCGGGACAGGGGAGTACTGAAGCTTTCTTT.

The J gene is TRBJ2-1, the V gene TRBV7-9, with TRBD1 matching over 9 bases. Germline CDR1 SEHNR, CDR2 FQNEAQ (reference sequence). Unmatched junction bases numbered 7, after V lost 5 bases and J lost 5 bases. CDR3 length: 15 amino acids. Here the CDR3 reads CASSPAGTGHNEQFF. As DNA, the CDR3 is TGTGCCAGCAGCCCGGCCGGGACAGGGCACAATGAGCAGTTCTTC.

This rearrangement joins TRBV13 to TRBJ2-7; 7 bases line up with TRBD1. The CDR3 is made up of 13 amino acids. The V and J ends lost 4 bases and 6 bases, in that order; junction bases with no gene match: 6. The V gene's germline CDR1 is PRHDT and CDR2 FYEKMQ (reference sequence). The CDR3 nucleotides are TGTGCCAGCAGCTACGGTAGGGGGCCCGAGCAGTACTTC. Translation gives CASSYGRGPEQYF.

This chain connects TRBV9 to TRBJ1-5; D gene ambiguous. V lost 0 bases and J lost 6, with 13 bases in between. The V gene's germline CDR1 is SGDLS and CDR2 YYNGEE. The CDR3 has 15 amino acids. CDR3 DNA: TGTGCCAGCAGCGTAGGGCCCAGCTCGGGTCAGCCCCAGCATTTT. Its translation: CASSVGPSSGQPQHF. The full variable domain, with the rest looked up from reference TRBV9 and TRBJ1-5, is DSGVTQTPKHLITATGQRVTLRCSPRSGDLSVYWYQQSLDQGLQFLIQYYNGEERAKGNILERFSAQQFPDLHSELNLSSLELGDSALYFCASSVGPSSGQPQHFGDGTRLSIL.